Presented here are 9 T cell receptor beta chains from one specimen sequenced in a study of T cell repertoires in cytomegalovirus infection. MiXCR, applied by TCRdb to the reads, yields one record per CDR3 protein. The sample includes about half a million distinct CDR3 sequences, 25% to 35% seen only once; the top ten take 17%. These receptors have no known antigen. The sample in question was cultured PBMCs, obtained from culture after CMV antigen stimulation. Receptors originate from a human donor in good health (CMV status not recorded). Some clones in this sample may be carry-over from other donors' samples.

V usage is TRBV7-6 and J usage is TRBJ2-3, with D unclear. The CDR3 runs to 14 residues. V lost 0 bases and J 7 bases, leaving 11 bases between the germline ends. CDR1 SGHVS and CDR2 FNYEAQ come from the germline V gene. The CDR3 DNA is TGTGCCAGCAGCTTAGCGGTGATGGAAAATACGCAGTATTTT. Protein product: CASSLAVMENTQYF. The full variable domain, with the rest looked up from reference TRBV7-6 and TRBJ2-3, is GAGVSQSPRYKVTKRGQDVALRCDPISGHVSLYWYRQALGQGPEFLTYFNYEAQQDKSGLPNDRFSAERPEGSISTLTIQRTEQRDSAMYRCASSLAVMENTQYFGPGTRLTVL.

This clonotype was detected many times. The chain combines TRBV7-2 with TRBJ2-3; D remains unclear. The CDR3 is 15 residues long. Trimming pared 3 bases from V and 2 bases from J, leaving 12 bases between. Per germline, CDR1 SGHTA and CDR2 FQGNSA. In DNA, the CDR3 is TGTGCCAGCAGCTTCAGGCGCGCGAACACAGATACGCAGTATTTT. It encodes CASSFRRANTDTQYF.

The sample holds many counts of this clonotype. The rearrangement uses TRBV7-2 and TRBJ1-1; 7 bases agree with TRBD1. CDR1 is SGHTA, CDR2 FQGNSA, per germline. The CDR3 contains 12 residues. V trimming: 6 bases; J trimming: 7 bases; junction bases outside the gene matches: 5. CDR3 in amino acids: CASSYRQGEAFF. The CDR3 DNA sequence: TGTGCCAGCAGTTACCGACAGGGTGAAGCTTTCTTT.

J is TRBJ2-1 and V is TRBV11-2, with D uncertain. Per the germline V gene, CDR1 is SGHAT and CDR2 is FQNNGV. The CDR3 length is 13 residues. The ends were cut back, 8 bases at V and 10 bases at J, with 18 bases in the middle. The CDR3 coding sequence is TGTGCCAGCGGTCCCCCCACTCCATCAGAGCAGTTCTTC. This encodes CASGPPTPSEQFF.

The chain recombines TRBV18 with TRBJ1-3; no clear D. The CDR3 is made up of 15 amino acids. V was shortened by 0 bases and J by 3 bases, with 9 bases between the two germline ends. Germline values: CDR1 KGHSH, CDR2 LQKENI. The CDR3 loop reads CASSPPWGGGNTIYF. In DNA form, the CDR3 reads TGTGCCAGCTCACCACCGTGGGGTGGTGGAAACACCATATATTTT.

As concerns this clonotype: A junction boundary mismatches the germline segment, possibly from a read error. The rearrangement links TRBV9 to TRBJ1-5; D unresolved. Germline V gene lookup returns CDR1 SGDLS and CDR2 YYNGEE. CDR3 length: 13 amino acids. CDR3 bases: TGTGCCAGCCGCGTGTCCGGGGATCAGCCCCAGCATTTT. It translates to CASRVSGDQPQHF. The full variable domain, with the rest looked up from reference TRBV9 and TRBJ1-5, is DSGVTQTPKHLITATGQRVTLRCSPRSGDLSVYWYQQSLDQGLQFLIQYYNGEERAKGNILERFSAQQFPDLHSELNLSSLELGDSALYFCASRVSGDQPQHFGDGTRLSIL.

This clonotype has ten or more counts. This chain uses TRBV9 with TRBJ2-5; D unclear. From germline, CDR1 is SGDLS and CDR2 YYNGEE. The ends were cut back, 0 bases at V and 2 bases at J, with 11 bases in the middle. This CDR3 has 15 residues. The CDR3 here is CASSVVASLQETQYF. The CDR3 coding sequence is TGTGCCAGCAGCGTAGTGGCCAGCTTACAAGAGACCCAGTACTTC.

This clonotype was seen only a few times. The V and J genes are TRBV11-3 and TRBJ2-3; 9 positions match TRBD2. V was pared by 4 bases and J by 6 bases, with 14 bases of the junction left unmatched. Germline CDR1 reads SGHNT; CDR2 reads YENEEA. This CDR3 has 17 residues. As DNA, the CDR3 is TGTGCCAGCAGCTATCCCTCTGCCGGGACTAGCCAGGATACGCAGTATTTT. As protein: CASSYPSAGTSQDTQYF.

This clonotype came up a few times. The V gene is TRBV7-9, the J gene TRBJ2-7; D is unclear. Trimming removed 5 bases from V and 9 bases from J, with 20 bases in between. From germline, CDR1 is SEHNR and CDR2 FQNEAQ (reference sequence). The CDR3 is 14 amino acids. The CDR3, as DNA: TGTGCCAGCAGCCAGGACGCCCAAACGGGTAGGCAGTACTTC. This gives the protein CASSQDAQTGRQYF. Complete variable domain (other parts from reference TRBV7-9 and TRBJ2-7): DTGVSQNPRHKITKRGQNVTFRCDPISEHNRLYWYRQTLGQGPEFLTYFQNEAQLEKSRLLSDRFSAERPKGSFSTLEIQRTEQGDSAMYLCASSQDAQTGRQYFGPGTRLTVT.